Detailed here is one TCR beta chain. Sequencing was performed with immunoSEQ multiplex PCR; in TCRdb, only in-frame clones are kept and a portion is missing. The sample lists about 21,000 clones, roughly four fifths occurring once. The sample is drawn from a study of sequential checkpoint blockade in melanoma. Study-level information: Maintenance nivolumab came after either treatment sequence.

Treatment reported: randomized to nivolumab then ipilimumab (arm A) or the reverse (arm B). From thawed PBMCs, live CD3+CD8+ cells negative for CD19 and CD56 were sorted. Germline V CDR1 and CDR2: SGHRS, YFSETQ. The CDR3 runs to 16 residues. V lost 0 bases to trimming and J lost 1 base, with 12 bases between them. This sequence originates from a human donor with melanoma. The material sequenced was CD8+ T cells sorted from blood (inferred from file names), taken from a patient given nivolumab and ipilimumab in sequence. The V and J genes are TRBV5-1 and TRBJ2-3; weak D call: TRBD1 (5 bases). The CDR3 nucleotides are TGCGCCAGCAGCTTGGCCCGCGAGACAGGCACAGATACGCAGTATTTT. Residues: CASSLARETGTDTQYF.